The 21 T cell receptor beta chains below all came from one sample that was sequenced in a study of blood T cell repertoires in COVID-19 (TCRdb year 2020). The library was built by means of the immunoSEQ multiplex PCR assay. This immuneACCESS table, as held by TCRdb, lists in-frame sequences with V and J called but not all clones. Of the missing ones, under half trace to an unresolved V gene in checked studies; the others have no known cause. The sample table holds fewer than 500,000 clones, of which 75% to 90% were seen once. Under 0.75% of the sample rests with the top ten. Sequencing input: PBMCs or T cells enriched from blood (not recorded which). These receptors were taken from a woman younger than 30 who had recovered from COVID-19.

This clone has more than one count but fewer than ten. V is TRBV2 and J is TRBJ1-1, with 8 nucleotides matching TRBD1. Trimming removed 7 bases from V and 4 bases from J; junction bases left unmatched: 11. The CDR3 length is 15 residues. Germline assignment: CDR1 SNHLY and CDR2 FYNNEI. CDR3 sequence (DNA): TGTGCCAGCACCGTCCTCGGACAGGGTTCCACTGAAGCTTTCTTT. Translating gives CASTVLGQGSTEAFF.

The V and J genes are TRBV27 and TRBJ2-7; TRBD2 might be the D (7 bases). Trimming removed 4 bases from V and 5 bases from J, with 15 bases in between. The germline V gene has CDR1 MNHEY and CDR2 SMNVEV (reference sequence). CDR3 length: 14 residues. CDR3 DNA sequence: TGTGCCAGCAGTTCCCTCGGGGGGCGGAACGAGCAGTACTTC. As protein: CASSSLGGRNEQYF.

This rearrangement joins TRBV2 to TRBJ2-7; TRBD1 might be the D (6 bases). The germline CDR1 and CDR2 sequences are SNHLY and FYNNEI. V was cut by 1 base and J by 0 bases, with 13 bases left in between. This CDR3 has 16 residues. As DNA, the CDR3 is TGTGCCAGCAGTGAAGATCCCAGGGGAATCTCCTACGAGCAGTACTTC. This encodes CASSEDPRGISYEQYF.

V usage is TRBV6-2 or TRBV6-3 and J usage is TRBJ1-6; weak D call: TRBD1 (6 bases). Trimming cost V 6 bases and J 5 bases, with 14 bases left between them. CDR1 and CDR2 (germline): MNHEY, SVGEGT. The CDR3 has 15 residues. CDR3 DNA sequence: TGTGCCAGCAGCCAGGACAGCCCAAATAATTCACCCCTCCACTTT. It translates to CASSQDSPNNSPLHF.

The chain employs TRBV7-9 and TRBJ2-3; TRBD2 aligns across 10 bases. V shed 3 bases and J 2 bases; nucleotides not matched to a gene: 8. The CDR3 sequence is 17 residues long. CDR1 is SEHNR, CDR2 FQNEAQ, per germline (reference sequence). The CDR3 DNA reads TGTGCCAGCAGCTTGGGAGATAGCGGGGGGATCACAGATACGCAGTATTTT. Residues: CASSLGDSGGITDTQYF.

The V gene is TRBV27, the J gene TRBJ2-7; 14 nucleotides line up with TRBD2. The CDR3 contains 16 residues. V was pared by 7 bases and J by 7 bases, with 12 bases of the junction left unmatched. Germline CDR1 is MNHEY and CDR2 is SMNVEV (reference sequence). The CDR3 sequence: CASTSSLTSGGGEQYF. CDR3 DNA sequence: TGTGCCAGCACCTCCTCACTGACTAGCGGGGGGGGAGAGCAGTACTTC.

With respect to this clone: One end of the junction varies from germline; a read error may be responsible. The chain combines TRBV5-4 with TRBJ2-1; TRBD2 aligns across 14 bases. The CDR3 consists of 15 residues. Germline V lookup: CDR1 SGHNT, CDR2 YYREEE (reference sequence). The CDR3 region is CASRLGLAGDNEQFF. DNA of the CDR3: TGTGCCAGCAGGTTGGGACTAGCGGGGGACAATGAGCAGTTCTTC. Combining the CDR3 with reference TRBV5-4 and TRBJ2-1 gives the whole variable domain ETGVTQSPTHLIKTRGQQVTLRCSSQSGHNTVSWYQQALGQGPQFIFQYYREEENGRGNFPPRFSGLQFPNYSSELNVNALELDDSALYLCASRLGLAGDNEQFFGPGTRLTVL.

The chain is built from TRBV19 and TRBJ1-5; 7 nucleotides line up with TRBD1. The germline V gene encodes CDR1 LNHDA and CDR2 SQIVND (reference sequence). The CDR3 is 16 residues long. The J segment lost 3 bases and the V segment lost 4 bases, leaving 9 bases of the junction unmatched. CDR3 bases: TGTGCCAGTAGTACGCCGGGACAGAGATTCAATCAGCCCCAGCATTTT. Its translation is CASSTPGQRFNQPQHF.

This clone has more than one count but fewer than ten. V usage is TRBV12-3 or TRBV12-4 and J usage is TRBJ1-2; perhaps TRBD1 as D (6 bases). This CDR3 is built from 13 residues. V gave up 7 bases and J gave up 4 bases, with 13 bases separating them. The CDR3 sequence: CASKLGQGYGYTF. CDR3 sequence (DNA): TGTGCCAGCAAGCTGGGACAAGGCTATGGCTACACCTTC.

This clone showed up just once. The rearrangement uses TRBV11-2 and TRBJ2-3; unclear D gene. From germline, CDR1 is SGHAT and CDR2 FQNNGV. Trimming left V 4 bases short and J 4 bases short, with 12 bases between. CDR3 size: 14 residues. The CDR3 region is CASSSMGLADTQYF. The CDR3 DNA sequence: TGTGCCAGCAGCTCCATGGGCCTGGCAGATACGCAGTATTTT. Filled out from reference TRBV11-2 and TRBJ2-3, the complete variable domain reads EAGVAQSPRYKIIEKRQSVAFWCNPISGHATLYWYQQILGQGPKLLIQFQNNGVVDDSQLPKDRFSAERLKGVDSTLKIQPAKLEDSAVYLCASSSMGLADTQYFGPGTRLTVL.

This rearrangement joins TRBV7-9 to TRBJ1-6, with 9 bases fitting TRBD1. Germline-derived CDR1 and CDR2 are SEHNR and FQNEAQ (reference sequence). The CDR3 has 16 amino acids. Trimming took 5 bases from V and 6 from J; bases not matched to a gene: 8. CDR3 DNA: TGTGCCAGCAGCGACCGGACAGGGGACGGTAATTCACCCCTCCACTTT. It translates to CASSDRTGDGNSPLHF.

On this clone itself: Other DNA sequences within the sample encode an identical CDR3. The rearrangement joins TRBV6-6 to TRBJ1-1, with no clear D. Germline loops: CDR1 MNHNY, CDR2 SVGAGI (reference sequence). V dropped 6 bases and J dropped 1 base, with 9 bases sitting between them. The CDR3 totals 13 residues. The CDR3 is CASSPPGNTEAFF. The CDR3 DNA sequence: TGTGCCAGCAGCCCCCCAGGGAACACTGAAGCTTTCTTT.

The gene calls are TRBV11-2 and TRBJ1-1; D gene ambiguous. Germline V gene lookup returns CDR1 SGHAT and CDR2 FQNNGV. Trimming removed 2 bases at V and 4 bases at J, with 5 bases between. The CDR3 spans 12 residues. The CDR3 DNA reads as TGTGCCAGCAGCTTAATCTTCACTGAAGCTTTCTTT. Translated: CASSLIFTEAFF.

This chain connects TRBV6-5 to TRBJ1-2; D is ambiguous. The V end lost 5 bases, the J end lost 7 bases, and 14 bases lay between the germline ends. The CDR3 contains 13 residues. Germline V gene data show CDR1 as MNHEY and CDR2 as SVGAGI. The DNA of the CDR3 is TGTGCCAGCAGTCTAGACGAGGTCGGTGGCTACACCTTC. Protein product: CASSLDEVGGYTF.

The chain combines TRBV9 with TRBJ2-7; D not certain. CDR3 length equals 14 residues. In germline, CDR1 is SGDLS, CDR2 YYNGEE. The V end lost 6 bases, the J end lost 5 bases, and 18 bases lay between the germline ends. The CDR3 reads CASNSGMTWDEQYF. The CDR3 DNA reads TGTGCCAGCAACTCCGGAATGACTTGGGACGAGCAGTACTTC.

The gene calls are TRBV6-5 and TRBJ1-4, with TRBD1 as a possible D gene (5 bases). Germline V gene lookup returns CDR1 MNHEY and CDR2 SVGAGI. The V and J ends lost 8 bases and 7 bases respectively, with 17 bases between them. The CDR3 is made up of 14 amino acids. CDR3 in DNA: TGTGCCAGCTACTTTGGGGGGGAAAGTGAAAAACTGTTTTTT. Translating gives CASYFGGESEKLFF.

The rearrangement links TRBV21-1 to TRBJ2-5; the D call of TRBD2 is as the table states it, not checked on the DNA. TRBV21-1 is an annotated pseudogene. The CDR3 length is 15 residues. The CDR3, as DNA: TGTGCCAGCAGCAAACTCTGGCAGGGAGGAGAGACCCAGTACTTC. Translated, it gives CASSKLWQGGETQYF.

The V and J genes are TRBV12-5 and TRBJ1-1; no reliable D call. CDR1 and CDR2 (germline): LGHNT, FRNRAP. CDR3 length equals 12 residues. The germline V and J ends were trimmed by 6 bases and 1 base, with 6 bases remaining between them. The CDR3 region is CASGLPNTEAFF. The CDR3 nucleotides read TGTGCTAGTGGCCTCCCGAACACTGAAGCTTTCTTT.

The CDR3 sequence is CASSAQGAYEQYF. DNA of the CDR3: TGCGCCAGCAGTGCTCAAGGAGCCTACGAGCAGTACTTC. The chain employs TRBV10-2 and TRBJ2-7, with unresolved D. The germline V gene has CDR1 WSHSY and CDR2 SAAADI. The CDR3 sequence is 13 residues long. Trimming removed 4 bases from V and 2 bases from J, with 9 bases in between.

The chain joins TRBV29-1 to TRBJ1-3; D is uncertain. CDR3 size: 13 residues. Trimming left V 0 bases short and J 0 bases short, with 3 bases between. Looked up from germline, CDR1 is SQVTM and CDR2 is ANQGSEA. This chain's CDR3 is CSVEDRSGNTIYF. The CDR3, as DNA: TGCAGCGTTGAAGACCGCTCTGGAAACACCATATATTTT.

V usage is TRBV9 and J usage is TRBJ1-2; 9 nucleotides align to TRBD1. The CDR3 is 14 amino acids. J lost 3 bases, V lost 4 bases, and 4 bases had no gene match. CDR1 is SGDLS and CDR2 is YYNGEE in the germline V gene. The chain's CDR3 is CASSSNRGHYGYTF. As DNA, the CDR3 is TGTGCCAGCAGCTCGAACAGGGGGCACTATGGCTACACCTTC.